This is a list of T cell receptor beta chains from one sample in a study of T cell changes during pregnancy in multiple sclerosis. Method: immunoSEQ multiplex PCR; TCRdb's copy keeps in-frame clones and lacks some. Here the sample spans about 41,000 clones, roughly nine tenths being singletons. The sequences come from CD8+ T cells from peripheral blood mononuclear cells, collected in the third trimester of pregnancy. The receptors were gathered from a female donor with multiple sclerosis, enrolled in a pregnancy study. CDR3s include the opening cysteine and the closing phenylalanine or tryptophan. A D gene is named only where the DNA matches it firmly. Clone size is shown for a subset of rows, as once, few, many or a class of expanded clone.

J,V,size,D,CDR3,DNA
TRBJ1-2,TRBV25-1,NA,NA,CASSAGNYGYTF,TGTGCCAGCAGTGCGGGGAACTATGGCTACACCTTC
TRBJ2-7,TRBV30,NA,NA,CAWSPGRGPGEQYF,TGTGCCTGGAGTCCGGGGCGGGGACCCGGCGAGCAGTACTTC
TRBJ2-7,TRBV28,NA,TRBD2,CASRPLANIYEQYF,TGTGCCAGCAGGCCACTAGCGAATATCTACGAGCAGTACTTC
TRBJ2-7,TRBV5-8,NA,TRBD2,CASSFSGSLDEQYF,TGTGCCAGCAGCTTTAGCGGGAGTCTCGACGAGCAGTACTTC
TRBJ2-3,TRBV7-8,NA,TRBD2,CASSWGASGAVWADTQYF,TGTGCCAGCAGCTGGGGGGCTAGCGGGGCCGTTTGGGCAGATACGCAGTATTTT
TRBJ2-2,TRBV15,NA,NA,CATSRDEVWVPGELFF,TGTGCCACCAGCAGAGATGAGGTCTGGGTGCCCGGGGAGCTGTTTTTT
TRBJ2-7,TRBV14,NA,NA,CASSRTHQSPYEQYF,TGTGCCAGCAGCCGAACTCATCAAAGCCCCTACGAGCAGTACTTC
TRBJ2-3,TRBV7-9,NA,TRBD2,CASGPQGGGDSTDTQYF,TGTGCCAGCGGACCTCAGGGTGGGGGGGACAGCACAGATACGCAGTATTTT
TRBJ2-7,TRBV20-1,NA,NA,CSARQGNEQYF,TGCAGTGCCCGGCAGGGGAACGAGCAGTACTTC
TRBJ2-7,TRBV19,NA,TRBD2,CASSIAWGLGTSYEQYF,TGTGCCAGTAGTATAGCCTGGGGACTAGGAACCTCCTACGAGCAGTACTTC
TRBJ2-7,TRBV11-2,NA,NA,CASSLYTLEDEQYF,TGTGCCAGCAGCTTATACACTCTGGAGGACGAGCAGTACTTC
TRBJ1-6,TRBV27,NA,TRBD1,CASRGQGWNSPLHF,TGTGCCAGCAGGGGACAGGGGTGGAATTCACCCCTCCACTTT
TRBJ2-7,TRBV2,NA,TRBD1,CASSPTGAYEQYF,TGTGCCAGCAGCCCGACAGGGGCCTACGAGCAGTACTTC
TRBJ1-6,TRBV28,NA,NA,CASSPGTLSNSPLHF,TGTGCCAGCAGTCCCGGGACATTAAGTAATTCACCCCTCCACTTT
TRBJ1-1,TRBV25-1,NA,TRBD1,CASSLTGGGEAFF,TGTGCCAGCAGCCTGACAGGGGGGGGTGAAGCTTTCTTT
TRBJ2-1,TRBV7-3,NA,NA,CASSLNSDSSYNEQFF,TGTGCCAGCAGCTTAAATAGCGATAGCTCCTACAATGAGCAGTTCTTC
TRBJ2-7,TRBV7-9,NA,NA,CASSPRDFPYEQYF,TGTGCCAGCAGCCCGCGGGACTTTCCCTACGAGCAGTACTTC
TRBJ2-6,TRBV28,few,NA,CASSQGGVSGANVLTF,TGTGCCAGCAGTCAAGGCGGGGTCTCTGGGGCCAACGTCCTGACTTTC
TRBJ1-2,TRBV7-9,NA,NA,CASSLPAGLGGYTF,TGTGCCAGCAGCTTACCTGCAGGGTTGGGAGGCTACACCTTC
TRBJ1-2,TRBV29-1,NA,TRBD1,CSVSGGGSYGYTF,TGCAGCGTTTCAGGGGGCGGTTCGTATGGCTACACCTTC
TRBJ2-1,TRBV7-3,NA,NA,CASSFRGDEQFF,TGTGCCAGCAGCTTCAGGGGAGATGAGCAGTTCTTC
TRBJ2-2,TRBV7-3,NA,NA,CASSWGVESGELFF,TGTGCCAGCAGCTGGGGGGTCGAATCCGGGGAGCTGTTTTTT
TRBJ2-1,TRBV27,NA,TRBD1,CASRPTGTGDNEQFF,TGTGCCAGCAGACCGACCGGGACAGGGGACAATGAGCAGTTCTTC
TRBJ2-5,TRBV19,once,NA,CASSFRRDYQETQYF,TGTGCCAGTAGTTTCCGCCGGGACTACCAAGAGACCCAGTACTTC
TRBJ2-1,TRBV5-1,NA,NA,CASSLSGGLDEQFF,TGCGCCAGCAGCTTGTCCGGGGGGCTCGATGAGCAGTTCTTC
TRBJ1-6,TRBV11-1,NA,NA,CASSSHSGTPLHF,TGTGCCAGCAGCTCCCATTCCGGGACTCCCCTCCACTTT
TRBJ2-1,TRBV10-2,NA,NA,CASSAEGDTTEQFF,TGCGCCAGCAGTGCCGAGGGGGACACCACCGAGCAGTTCTTC